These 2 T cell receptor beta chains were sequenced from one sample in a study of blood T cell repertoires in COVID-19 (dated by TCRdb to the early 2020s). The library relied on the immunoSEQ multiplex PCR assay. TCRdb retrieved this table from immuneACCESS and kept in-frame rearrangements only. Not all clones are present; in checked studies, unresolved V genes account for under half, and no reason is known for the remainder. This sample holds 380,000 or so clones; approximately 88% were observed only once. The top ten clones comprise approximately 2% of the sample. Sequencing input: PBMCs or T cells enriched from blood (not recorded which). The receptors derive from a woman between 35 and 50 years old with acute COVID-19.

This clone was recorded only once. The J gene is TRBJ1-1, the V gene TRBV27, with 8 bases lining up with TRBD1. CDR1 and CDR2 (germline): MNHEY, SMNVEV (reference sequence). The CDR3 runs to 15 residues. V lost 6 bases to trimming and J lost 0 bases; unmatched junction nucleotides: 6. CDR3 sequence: CASRPGQGLNTEAFF. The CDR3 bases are TGTGCCAGCAGGCCAGGACAGGGATTGAACACTGAAGCTTTCTTT.

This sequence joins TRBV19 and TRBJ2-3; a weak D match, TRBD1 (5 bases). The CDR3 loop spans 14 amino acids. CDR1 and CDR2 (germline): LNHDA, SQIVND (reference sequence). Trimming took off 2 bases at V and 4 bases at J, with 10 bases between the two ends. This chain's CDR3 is CASSIRRQSDTQYF. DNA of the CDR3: TGTGCCAGTAGTATACGGAGACAGTCAGATACGCAGTATTTT.